The 2 T cell receptor beta chains below were found in one sample sequenced in a study of blood T cell repertoires in COVID-19. Clones were read by immunoSEQ multiplex PCR, and TCRdb kept only the in-frame ones, dropping some. This sample has under 200,000 clones; 65% to 80% occur once, and the top ten carry 15% to 20%. Sequencing was done on a sample of PBMCs or T cells enriched from blood (not recorded which). These receptors were obtained from a woman aged 70 to 79 in a cohort exposed to, infected with or recovered from COVID-19 (not recorded which).

The J gene is TRBJ2-7, the V gene TRBV28, with 10 bases aligning to TRBD1. Germline V lookup: CDR1 MDHEN, CDR2 SYDVKM. Trimming removed 6 bases from V and 2 bases from J; junction bases left unmatched: 7. This CDR3 is built from 15 residues. The CDR3 sequence is CASRGTGDPPYEQYF. DNA for the CDR3: TGTGCCAGCAGGGGGACAGGGGATCCACCCTACGAGCAGTACTTC.

The V call is TRBV5-1, the J call TRBJ2-5; 9 positions agree with TRBD2. This CDR3 has 14 amino acids. Germline CDR1 is SGHRS and CDR2 is YFSETQ. Trimming removed 3 bases from V and 5 bases from J; junction bases left unmatched: 5. This chain's CDR3 is CASSSRTSDETQYF. Written as DNA, the CDR3 is TGCGCCAGCAGCTCCCGGACTAGCGATGAGACCCAGTACTTC.